The rows below give T cell receptor beta chains drawn from one sample of a study of shared clonotypes between healthy human individuals. Assay used: immunoSEQ multiplex PCR; TCRdb lists only in-frame clones, some missing. The table shows 1.4 million to 1.5 million clones, with roughly 97% occurring only once. The sequenced material came from naive CD4+ T cells sorted from blood. The source of these receptors is a man aged 25-45 years in good health. Both conserved end residues are part of each CDR3. Fields, in order: D gene, clone size, J gene, V gene, CDR3 DNA, CDR3 protein. The D gene is left open where the match is weak. Some rows have no size entry. The others give once, few or many, or a class for an expanded clone.

TRBD1 once TRBJ2-7 TRBV28 TGTGCCAGTGGGGGCAGGGGGTCCCTTGACGAGCAGTACTTC CASGGRGSLDEQYF
- - TRBJ2-5 TRBV28 TGTGCCAGCAGTTTAGGGCCAGGCCAAGAGACCCAGTACTTC CASSLGPGQETQYF
TRBD2 - TRBJ2-1 TRBV9 TGTGCCAGCAGCTATCCGGGACTAGTGGAGGGTGAGCAGTTCTTC CASSYPGLVEGEQFF
TRBD1 once TRBJ2-1 TRBV14 TGTGCCAGCAGCCAACGAAGGGGGCAGGGCGGTAGCAATGAGCAGTTCTTC CASSQRRGQGGSNEQFF
- - TRBJ2-7 TRBV9 TGTGCCAGCAGCGTAGGATGGGCCTACGAGCAGTACTTC CASSVGWAYEQYF
- once TRBJ2-2 TRBV5-1 TGCGCCAGCAGCCTTGGCGGGTCAAACACCGGGGAGCTGTTTTTT CASSLGGSNTGELFF
- - TRBJ2-3 TRBV14 TGTGCCAGCAGCCAAGATCGGTGGACGCAGTATTTT CASSQDRWTQYF
- - TRBJ2-1 TRBV7-7 TGTGCTAGCAGCCGATGGGGGGGCCCCTCCTACAATGAGCAGTTCTTC CASSRWGGPSYNEQFF
- - TRBJ2-5 TRBV5-1 TGCGCCAGCAGCTTGGAAGGGATGGAGACCCAGTACTTC CASSLEGMETQYF
- - TRBJ2-2 TRBV27 TGTGCCAGCAGTTTTGCGGCGGGCGGGGAGCTGTTTTTT CASSFAAGGELFF
- - TRBJ2-7 TRBV19 TGTGCCAGTAGTATAGCCACCGGGTCCTACGAGCAGTACTTC CASSIATGSYEQYF
TRBD2 - TRBJ2-1 TRBV5-5 TGTGCCAGCAGCCCAAGACTAGCGGGGGCTGATGAGCAGTTCTTC CASSPRLAGADEQFF
TRBD1 once TRBJ2-7 TRBV5-1 TGCGCCAGCAGCTTGGGGACAGGGCGAACCTACGAGCAGTACTTC CASSLGTGRTYEQYF
TRBD2 - TRBJ2-3 TRBV9 TGTGCCAGCAGCAAACTAGCGGGACCCACAGATACGCAGTATTTT CASSKLAGPTDTQYF
TRBD2 - TRBJ2-7 TRBV28 TGTGCCAGCAGTTTGCTAGCGGGAGGGAACGAGCAGTACTTC CASSLLAGGNEQYF
- - TRBJ1-2 TRBV4-1 TGCGCCAGCCACCAGCGGGGTAGGGATGGCTACACCTTC CASHQRGRDGYTF
- - TRBJ1-1 TRBV29-1 TGCAGCGTTGTTCAAAGGTCCAGGGACACTGAAGCTTTCTTT CSVVQRSRDTEAFF
- - TRBJ1-2 TRBV28 TGTGCCAGCAGTTTTAACAGCAACTATGGCTACACCTTC CASSFNSNYGYTF
- - TRBJ2-7 TRBV2 TGTGCCAGCAGTGAAGACCAGCGGTTCAACTACGAGCAGTACTTC CASSEDQRFNYEQYF
- once TRBJ2-7 TRBV9 TGTGCCAGCAGCGTAGATGCCAGCTCCTACGAGCAGTACTTC CASSVDASSYEQYF